The 25 T cell receptor beta chains in this list originate from one sample, sequenced in a study of blood T cell repertoires in COVID-19. Clones were sequenced by immunoSEQ multiplex PCR, and TCRdb holds only the in-frame ones, with some missing. Among fewer than 85,000 clones listed, around three quarters were seen once. Input material: peripheral blood. The receptor set was obtained from a woman aged 80 or older with active or convalescent COVID-19.

This chain connects TRBV6-1 to TRBJ2-7; possibly TRBD2 for D (6 bases). Between the trimmed V and J ends, which lost 4 bases and 4 bases, there was a span of 20 bases. Germline lookup yields CDR1 MNHNS and CDR2 SASEGT. The CDR3 totals 16 residues. CDR3 DNA: TGTGCCAGCAGTGGAATCGCGGGGCCTACACTTTACGAGCAGTACTTC. Translated: CASSGIAGPTLYEQYF.

This clone has just one count. The chain carries TRBV5-1 and TRBJ2-3, with 7 positions matching TRBD1. Germline V CDR1 and CDR2: SGHRS, YFSETQ. Trimming at V came to 5 bases and at J to 10 bases, leaving 16 bases not matched to a gene. The CDR3 has 15 amino acids. CDR3 DNA sequence: TGCGCCAGCAGTCGAGAGGGACAGTCCACGTTTCCGCAGTATTTT. Its protein is CASSREGQSTFPQYF.

The V gene is TRBV5-6, the J gene TRBJ2-4, with 9 bases aligning to TRBD2. The CDR3 covers 15 residues. Germline loops: CDR1 SGHDT, CDR2 YYEEEE. The ends lost 1 base at V and 3 bases at J; junction bases unmatched: 2. CDR3 residues: CASSLLAGDKNIQYF. CDR3 sequence (DNA): TGTGCCAGCAGCTTGTTAGCGGGGGACAAAAACATTCAGTACTTC.

The gene calls are TRBV3-1 (or the pseudogene TRBV3-2) and TRBJ1-3; 11 bases align to TRBD1. The length of the CDR3 is 15 residues. CDR1 is LGHDT, CDR2 YNNKEL, per germline (reference sequence). With 4 bases clipped from V and 9 bases from J, the junction kept 8 bases outside the gene matches. CDR3 residues: CASSPRGDRGSTIYF. The CDR3 bases are TGTGCCAGCAGCCCTCGGGGGGACAGGGGGAGCACCATATATTTT.

The rearrangement joins TRBV25-1 to TRBJ1-5, with D possibly matching TRBD1 (5 bases). The V gene lost 7 bases and the J gene lost 1 base, with 8 bases spanning the gap. The CDR3 totals 13 residues. Germline V gives CDR1 MGHDK, CDR2 SYGVNS. CDR3 DNA sequence: TGTGCCAGCAAGGGGCTAAGCAATCAGCCCCAGCATTTT. Protein product: CASKGLSNQPQHF.

This clone was recorded once. The CDR3 is CASSNFGFGGQPYEQYF. DNA for the CDR3: TGTGCCAGCAGCAATTTTGGGTTTGGGGGACAGCCCTACGAGCAGTACTTC. The J gene is TRBJ2-7, the V gene TRBV21-1; the D segment call TRBD1 is taken from the table without a DNA check. TRBV21-1 is an annotated pseudogene. The CDR3 runs to 17 residues.

V gene TRBV18 combines with J gene TRBJ2-3; D not resolved. Between the trimmed V and J ends, which lost 3 bases and 2 bases, there was a span of 6 bases. CDR3 size: 13 residues. Germline V gene lookup returns CDR1 KGHSH and CDR2 LQKENI. CDR3 region: CASSPPHTDTQYF. The CDR3 DNA reads TGTGCCAGCTCACCCCCCCACACAGATACGCAGTATTTT.

This rearrangement joins TRBV3-1 (or the pseudogene TRBV3-2) to TRBJ1-1, with 7 bases matching TRBD1. Germline V gene sequence: CDR1 LGHDT, CDR2 YNNKEL (reference sequence). CDR3 size: 16 residues. V shed 5 bases and J 1 base; nucleotides not matched to a gene: 10. The DNA for the CDR3 is TGTGCCAGCAGCGTCCCAGGGGGTGTTGGGAACACTGAAGCTTTCTTT. It encodes CASSVPGGVGNTEAFF.

This rearrangement joins TRBV18 to TRBJ2-5; 10 bases agree with TRBD2. The CDR3 consists of 17 residues. The V gene end was trimmed by 0 bases and the J gene end by 5 bases; junction bases not matched to a gene: 9. Germline V gene data show CDR1 as KGHSH and CDR2 as LQKENI. Here the CDR3 reads CASSPPRSGGARETQYF. CDR3 coding DNA: TGTGCCAGCTCACCACCGAGAAGCGGGGGGGCCCGTGAGACCCAGTACTTC.

This chain joins TRBV7-9 and TRBJ2-2; TRBD2 matches at 7 bases. The CDR3 totals 15 residues. Germline lookup yields CDR1 SEHNR and CDR2 FQNEAQ (reference sequence). V dropped 5 bases and J dropped 6; count of bases not matched to a gene: 9. CDR3 amino acids: CASSPLALAAGELFF. The CDR3 nucleotides read TGTGCCAGCAGCCCCTTGGCGCTAGCGGCCGGGGAGCTGTTTTTT.

Within the sample, this clone is medium-sized. The V gene is TRBV27, the J gene TRBJ2-7; a weak D match, TRBD1 (5 bases). V lost 4 bases and J 7 bases, leaving 14 bases between the germline ends. This CDR3 spans 13 amino acids. Germline values: CDR1 MNHEY, CDR2 SMNVEV (reference sequence). The CDR3 is CASSSTVAGEQYF. As DNA, the CDR3 is TGTGCCAGCAGTTCGACAGTTGCCGGGGAGCAGTACTTC.

The chain carries TRBV5-1 and TRBJ1-1; 7 positions match TRBD1. CDR1 and CDR2 (germline): SGHRS, YFSETQ. The trim removed 4 bases at V and 2 bases at J, leaving 8 bases unmatched. This CDR3 is 15 amino acids long. CDR3 coding DNA: TGCGCCAGCAGCAAAGACAGGGAAAGTAACACTGAAGCTTTCTTT. This sequence encodes CASSKDRESNTEAFF.

The chain joins TRBV27 to TRBJ2-2, with D possibly matching TRBD2 (6 bases). The CDR3 runs 14 residues. Between the trimmed V and J ends, which lost 3 bases and 7 bases, there was a span of 12 bases. Germline CDR1 MNHEY, CDR2 SMNVEV (reference sequence). The CDR3 DNA sequence: TGTGCCAGCAGTTTTCAGGGACTGTTCGGGGAGCTGTTTTTT. It specifies CASSFQGLFGELFF.

In nucleotides, the CDR3 is TGTGCCAGCAGCTCCCGTGGCCTAGCGGGGGCGAAGAGCTCCTACAATGAGCAGTTCTTC. Its protein is CASSSRGLAGAKSSYNEQFF. This sequence joins TRBV5-5 and TRBJ2-1, with TRBD2 identical over 10 bases. The trim removed 3 bases at V and 0 bases at J, leaving 15 bases unmatched. CDR1 SGHKS and CDR2 YYEKEE come from the germline V gene (reference sequence). This CDR3 comprises 20 residues.

A few counts support this clone. V and J are TRBV5-1 and TRBJ2-5; TRBD2 is a possible D gene (5 bases). The V gene's germline CDR1 is SGHRS and CDR2 YFSETQ. V was pared by 4 bases and J by 3 bases, with 10 bases between. This CDR3 region has 13 residues. CDR3: CASSGELKETQYF. As DNA, the CDR3 is TGCGCCAGCAGCGGGGAGTTAAAAGAGACCCAGTACTTC. The full variable domain, its missing parts supplied by reference TRBV5-1 and TRBJ2-5, is KAGVTQTPRYLIKTRGQQVTLSCSPISGHRSVSWYQQTPGQGLQFLFEYFSETQRNKGNFPGRFSGRQFSNSRSEMNVSTLELGDSALYLCASSGELKETQYFGPGTRLLVL.

This clone was seen a few times. CDR3 nucleotide sequence: TGTGCCAGTAGTGCCTTCGGAGGCTACGAGCAGTACTTC. Translated: CASSAFGGYEQYF. The V gene is TRBV19, the J gene TRBJ2-7; a weak D match, TRBD2 (5 bases). Germline CDR1 and CDR2: LNHDA and SQIVND (reference sequence). V shed 5 bases and J shed 3 bases, with 11 bases lying between them. The CDR3 is 13 residues long.

The chain links TRBV7-9 to TRBJ1-1; weak D call: TRBD1 (5 bases). CDR1 SEHNR and CDR2 FQNEAQ come from the germline V gene (reference sequence). Trimming stripped 5 bases from V and 2 bases from J, with 9 bases between. This CDR3 contains 13 residues. CDR3 region: CASSQDTNTEAFF. CDR3 bases: TGTGCCAGCAGCCAGGACACCAACACTGAAGCTTTCTTT.

The chain links TRBV9 to TRBJ1-6, with a weak D call TRBD1 (5 bases). The CDR3 loop spans 15 amino acids. V was pared by 0 bases and J by 5 bases, with 9 bases between. CDR1 is SGDLS, CDR2 YYNGEE, per germline. CDR3: CASSVEGRDNSPLHF. The CDR3 nucleotides are TGTGCCAGCAGCGTAGAAGGCAGGGATAATTCACCCCTCCACTTT.

The chain couples TRBV6-1 to TRBJ1-1; TRBD1 might be the D (5 bases). The CDR3 consists of 13 residues. V was pared by 2 bases and J by 5 bases, with 9 bases between. From germline, CDR1 is MNHNS and CDR2 SASEGT. In nucleotides, the CDR3 is TGTGCCAGCAGTGAAACACGGGGGACTGAAGCTTTCTTT. It translates to CASSETRGTEAFF.

The V call is TRBV5-4, the J call TRBJ2-7, with D uncertain. The V end lost 0 bases, the J end lost 5 bases, and 12 bases lay between the germline ends. The CDR3 contains 14 residues. CDR1 and CDR2 (germline): SGHNT, YYREEE (reference sequence). This chain's CDR3 is CASSLGILRDEQYF. The CDR3 nucleotides are TGTGCCAGCAGCTTGGGGATCCTTCGGGACGAGCAGTACTTC.

The V and J genes are TRBV19 and TRBJ1-3; no clear D. This CDR3 has 16 residues. Trimming shortened V by 3 bases and J by 0 bases, and 12 bases separated the two germline ends. Germline V CDR1 and CDR2: LNHDA, SQIVND (reference sequence). The DNA of the CDR3 is TGTGCCAGTAGTATGTCGTCACAGTCCTCTGGAAACACCATATATTTT. Protein sequence: CASSMSSQSSGNTIYF.

The chain carries TRBV29-1 and TRBJ1-2, with 9 bases identical to TRBD1. Looked up from germline, CDR1 is SQVTM and CDR2 is ANQGSEA. The CDR3 length is 13 residues. Germline trimming cut 4 bases from V and 4 bases from J; bases unmatched to any gene: 4. The CDR3 region is CSVVPGQGYGYTF. Written as DNA, the CDR3 is TGCAGCGTTGTCCCGGGACAGGGCTATGGCTACACCTTC.

CDR3 nucleotide sequence: TGTGCCTCCAGGGGGACTAACACCGGGGAGCTGTTTTTT. Amino acid sequence: CASRGTNTGELFF. The V and J genes are TRBV19 and TRBJ2-2; perhaps TRBD1 as D (7 bases). Germline assignment: CDR1 LNHDA and CDR2 SQIVND (reference sequence). V lost 11 bases and J 2 bases, leaving 12 bases between the germline ends. The CDR3 has 13 amino acids.

This clone has only a few counts. The CDR3 sequence is CASSEKRSTEAFF. CDR3 in DNA: TGTGCCAGCAGTGAAAAGCGGTCAACTGAAGCTTTCTTT. This rearrangement joins TRBV2 to TRBJ1-1; D remains ambiguous. Trimming removed 2 bases from V and 5 bases from J, with 9 bases in between. The CDR3 length is 13 residues. Per germline, CDR1 SNHLY and CDR2 FYNNEI.

The chain employs TRBV7-2 and TRBJ1-2; maybe TRBD1 (5 bases). The CDR3 spans 15 residues. The V gene's germline CDR1 is SGHTA and CDR2 FQGNSA. Between the trimmed V and J ends, which lost 5 bases and 1 base, there was a span of 14 bases. CDR3 residues: CASSTGRGDNYGYTF. Here the CDR3 DNA reads TGTGCCAGCAGCACGGGACGGGGGGATAACTATGGCTACACCTTC.